This TCR beta chain was sequenced in a study of T cell responses to AZD1222 COVID-19 vaccine. Germline values: CDR1 SGHTA, CDR2 FQGNSA. This CDR3 is 15 amino acids long. The V and J ends lost 1 base and 4 bases respectively, with 11 bases between them. Profiling relied on immunoSEQ multiplex PCR, and the TCRdb table lists in-frame clones only, not all of them. This sample has 100,000 to 150,000 clones, with just over 85% found just once. This clonotype originated in an adult in good health. The source material was peripheral blood, sampled on day 0 of AZD1222 vaccination. The chain recombines TRBV7-2 with TRBJ1-3, with D tentatively TRBD1 (5 bases). The CDR3 region has the DNA TGTGCCAGCAGCTTAGTAAGGACATTCGGAAACACCATATATTTT. Encoded protein: CASSLVRTFGNTIYF.